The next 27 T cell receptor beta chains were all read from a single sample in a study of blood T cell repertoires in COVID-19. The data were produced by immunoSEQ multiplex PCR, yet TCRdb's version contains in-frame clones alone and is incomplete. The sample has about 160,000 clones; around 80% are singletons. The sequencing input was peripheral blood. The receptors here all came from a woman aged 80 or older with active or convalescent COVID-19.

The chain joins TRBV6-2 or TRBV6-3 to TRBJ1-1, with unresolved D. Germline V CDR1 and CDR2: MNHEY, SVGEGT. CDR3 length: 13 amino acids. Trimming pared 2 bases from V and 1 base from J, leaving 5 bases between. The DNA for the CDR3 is TGTGCCAGCAGTTACCGGGGGAACACTGAAGCTTTCTTT. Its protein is CASSYRGNTEAFF.

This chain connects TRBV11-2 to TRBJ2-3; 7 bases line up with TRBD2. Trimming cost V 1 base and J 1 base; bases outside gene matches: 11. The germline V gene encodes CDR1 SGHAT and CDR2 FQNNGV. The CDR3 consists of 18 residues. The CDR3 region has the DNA TGTGCCAGCAGCTTAGGGGACTACTCGAAGGGCGGCACAGATACGCAGTATTTT. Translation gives CASSLGDYSKGGTDTQYF. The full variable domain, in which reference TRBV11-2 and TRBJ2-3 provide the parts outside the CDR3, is EAGVAQSPRYKIIEKRQSVAFWCNPISGHATLYWYQQILGQGPKLLIQFQNNGVVDDSQLPKDRFSAERLKGVDSTLKIQPAKLEDSAVYLCASSLGDYSKGGTDTQYFGPGTRLTVL.

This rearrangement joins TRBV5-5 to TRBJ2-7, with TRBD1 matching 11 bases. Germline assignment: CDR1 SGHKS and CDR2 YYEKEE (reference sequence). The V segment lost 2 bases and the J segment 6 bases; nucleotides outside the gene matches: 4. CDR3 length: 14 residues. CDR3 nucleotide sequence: TGTGCCAGCAGCTTTGGACAGGGGGCGGGCGAGCAGTACTTC. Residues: CASSFGQGAGEQYF.

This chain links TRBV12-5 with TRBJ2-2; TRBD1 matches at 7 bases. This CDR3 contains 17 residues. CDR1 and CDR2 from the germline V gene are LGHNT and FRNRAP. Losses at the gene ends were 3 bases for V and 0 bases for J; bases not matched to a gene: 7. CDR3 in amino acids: CASGFDLTGANTGELFF. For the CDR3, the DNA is TGTGCTAGTGGTTTCGATCTAACAGGGGCGAACACCGGGGAGCTGTTTTTT.

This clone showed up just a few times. CDR3 coding DNA: TGTGCCAGCAGCCCCTCGGGGAGCTCTGGAAACACCATATATTTT. The encoded protein is CASSPSGSSGNTIYF. The chain carries TRBV14 and TRBJ1-3, with D uncertain. In germline, CDR1 is SGHDN, CDR2 FVKESK. Deletions cut 4 bases from V and 0 bases from J, with 10 bases between. The CDR3 is made up of 15 amino acids.

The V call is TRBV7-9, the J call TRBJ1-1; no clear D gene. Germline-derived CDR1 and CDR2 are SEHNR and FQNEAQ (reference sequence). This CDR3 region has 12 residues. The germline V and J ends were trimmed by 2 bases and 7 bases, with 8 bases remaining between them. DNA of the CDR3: TGTGCCAGCAGCTTAAGTATCAGTGAAGCTTTCTTT. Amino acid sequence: CASSLSISEAFF.

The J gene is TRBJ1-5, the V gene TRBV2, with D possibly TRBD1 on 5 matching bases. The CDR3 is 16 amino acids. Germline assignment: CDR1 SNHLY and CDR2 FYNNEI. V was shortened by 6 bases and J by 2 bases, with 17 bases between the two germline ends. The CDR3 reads CASSLGGRGGNQPQHF. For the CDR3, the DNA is TGTGCCAGCAGCCTTGGAGGCCGGGGGGGCAATCAGCCCCAGCATTTT.

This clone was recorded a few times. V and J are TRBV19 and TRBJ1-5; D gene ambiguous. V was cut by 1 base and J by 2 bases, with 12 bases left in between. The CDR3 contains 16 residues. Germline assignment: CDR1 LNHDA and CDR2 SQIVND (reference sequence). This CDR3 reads CASSIVNQAGNQPQHF. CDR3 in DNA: TGTGCCAGTAGTATAGTAAACCAAGCGGGCAATCAGCCCCAGCATTTT.

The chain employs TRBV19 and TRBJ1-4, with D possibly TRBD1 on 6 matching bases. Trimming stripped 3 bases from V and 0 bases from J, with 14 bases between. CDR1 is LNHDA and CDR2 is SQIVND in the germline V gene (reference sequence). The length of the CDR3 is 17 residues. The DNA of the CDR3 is TGTGCCAGTAGTATCCAGGGGAGGGGACCAACTAATGAAAAACTGTTTTTT. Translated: CASSIQGRGPTNEKLFF. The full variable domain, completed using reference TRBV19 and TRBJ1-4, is DGGITQSPKYLFRKEGQNVTLSCEQNLNHDAMYWYRQDPGQGLRLIYYSQIVNDFQKGDIAEGYSVSREKKESFPLTVTSAQKNPTAFYLCASSIQGRGPTNEKLFFGSGTQLSVL.

CDR3 in DNA: TGTGCCAGTAGTAGGCGGACTGGAAATAATGAAAAACTGTTTTTT. Translated: CASSRRTGNNEKLFF. The chain couples TRBV19 to TRBJ1-4; no reliable D call. This CDR3 comprises 15 residues. V lost 4 bases and J 4 bases, leaving 13 bases between the germline ends. Germline V CDR1 and CDR2: LNHDA, SQIVND (reference sequence).

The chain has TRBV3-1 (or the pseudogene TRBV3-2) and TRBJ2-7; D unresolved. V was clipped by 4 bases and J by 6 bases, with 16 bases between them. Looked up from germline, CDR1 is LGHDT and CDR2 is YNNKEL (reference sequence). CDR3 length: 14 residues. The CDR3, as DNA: TGTGCCAGCAGCCCCGGTGCAGGTATTGGCGAGCAGTACTTC. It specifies CASSPGAGIGEQYF.

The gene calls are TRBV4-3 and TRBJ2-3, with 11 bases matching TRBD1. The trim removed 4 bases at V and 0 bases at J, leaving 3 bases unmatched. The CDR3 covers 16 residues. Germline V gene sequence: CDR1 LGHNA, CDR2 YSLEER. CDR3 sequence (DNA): TGCGCCAGCAGCCCTGGACAGGGGGCGAGCACAGATACGCAGTATTTT. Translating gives CASSPGQGASTDTQYF.

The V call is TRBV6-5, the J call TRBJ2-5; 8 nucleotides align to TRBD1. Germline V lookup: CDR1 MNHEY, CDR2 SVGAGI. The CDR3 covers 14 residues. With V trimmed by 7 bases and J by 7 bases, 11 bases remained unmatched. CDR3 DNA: TGTGCCAGCAAAAAGACAGGGGATAGTGTGACCCAGTACTTC. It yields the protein CASKKTGDSVTQYF.

CDR3 loop: CASSQGRQPQAFF. As DNA, the CDR3 is TGTGCCAGCAGCCAAGGTCGACAGCCACAAGCTTTCTTT. The chain joins TRBV3-1 (or the pseudogene TRBV3-2) to TRBJ1-1; D is perhaps TRBD1 (5 bases). The CDR3 has 13 amino acids. V was trimmed by 1 base and J by 9 bases, leaving 12 bases between them. Looked up from germline, CDR1 is LGHDT and CDR2 is YNNKEL (reference sequence).

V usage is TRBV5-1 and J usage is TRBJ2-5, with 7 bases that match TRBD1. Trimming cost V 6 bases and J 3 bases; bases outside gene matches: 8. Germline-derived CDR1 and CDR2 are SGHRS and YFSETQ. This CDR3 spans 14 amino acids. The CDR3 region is CASTSGRGKETQYF. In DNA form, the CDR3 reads TGCGCCAGCACATCGGGCAGGGGGAAAGAGACCCAGTACTTC.

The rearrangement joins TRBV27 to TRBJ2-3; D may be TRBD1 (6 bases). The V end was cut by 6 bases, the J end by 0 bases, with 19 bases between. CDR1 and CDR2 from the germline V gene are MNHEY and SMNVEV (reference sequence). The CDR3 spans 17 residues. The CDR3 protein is CASRPGDLHSSTDTQYF. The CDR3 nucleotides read TGTGCCAGCAGGCCAGGGGACCTGCATTCTAGCACAGATACGCAGTATTTT.

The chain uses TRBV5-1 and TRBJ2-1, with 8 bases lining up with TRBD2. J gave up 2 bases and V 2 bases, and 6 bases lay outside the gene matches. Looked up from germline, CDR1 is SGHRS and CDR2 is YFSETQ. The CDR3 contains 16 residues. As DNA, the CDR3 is TGCGCCAGCAGCTTCCTTGGACTAGCAACCTACAATGAGCAGTTCTTC. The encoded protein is CASSFLGLATYNEQFF.

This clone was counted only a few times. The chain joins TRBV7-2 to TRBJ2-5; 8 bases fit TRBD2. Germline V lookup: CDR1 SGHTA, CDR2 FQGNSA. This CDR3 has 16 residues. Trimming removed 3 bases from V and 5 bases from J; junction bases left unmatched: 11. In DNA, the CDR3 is TGTGCCAGCAGCTTTCGCTATGGCGGGGGGAAGGAGACCCAGTACTTC. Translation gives CASSFRYGGGKETQYF.

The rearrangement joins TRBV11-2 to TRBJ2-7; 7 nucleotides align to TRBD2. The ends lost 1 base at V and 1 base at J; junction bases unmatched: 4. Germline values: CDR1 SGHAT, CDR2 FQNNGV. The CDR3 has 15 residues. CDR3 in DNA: TGTGCCAGCAGCTTAGGGGCTAGCGGTTCCTACGAGCAGTACTTC. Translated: CASSLGASGSYEQYF.

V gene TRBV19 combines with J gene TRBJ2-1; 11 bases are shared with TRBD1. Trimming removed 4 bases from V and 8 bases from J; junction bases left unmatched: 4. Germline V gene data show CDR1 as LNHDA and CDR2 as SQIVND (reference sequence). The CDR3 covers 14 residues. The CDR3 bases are TGTGCCAGTAGTACAGGACAGGGGGCTTATGAGCAGTTCTTC. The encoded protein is CASSTGQGAYEQFF.

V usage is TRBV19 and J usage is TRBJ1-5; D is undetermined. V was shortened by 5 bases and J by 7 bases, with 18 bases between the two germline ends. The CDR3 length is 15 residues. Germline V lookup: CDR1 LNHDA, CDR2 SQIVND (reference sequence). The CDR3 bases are TGTGCCAGTAGTCCCTTAGCGGGAAGGCGGCAGCCCCAGCATTTT. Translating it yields CASSPLAGRRQPQHF.

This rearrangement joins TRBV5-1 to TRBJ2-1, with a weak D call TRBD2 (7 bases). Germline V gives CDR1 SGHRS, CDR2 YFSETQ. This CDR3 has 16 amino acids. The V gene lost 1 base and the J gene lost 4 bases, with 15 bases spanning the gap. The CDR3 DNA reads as TGCGCCAGCAGCTTGAAATCGGGGGGCCTTTACAATGAGCAGTTCTTC. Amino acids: CASSLKSGGLYNEQFF.

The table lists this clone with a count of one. CDR3 residues: CASSQDPRPTLADTQYF. DNA of the CDR3: TGCGCCAGCAGCCAAGATCCGAGGCCAACCTTGGCAGATACGCAGTATTTT. The rearrangement joins TRBV4-1 to TRBJ2-3; D is undetermined. CDR1 MGHRA and CDR2 YSYEKL come from the germline V gene. This CDR3 has 17 amino acids. The V and J ends lost 0 bases and 4 bases respectively, with 17 bases between them.

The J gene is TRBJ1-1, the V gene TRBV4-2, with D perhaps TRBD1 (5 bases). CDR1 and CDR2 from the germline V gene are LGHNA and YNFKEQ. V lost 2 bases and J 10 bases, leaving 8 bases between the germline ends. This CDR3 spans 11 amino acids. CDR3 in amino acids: CASSQQGTAFF. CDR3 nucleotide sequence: TGTGCCAGCAGCCAACAGGGAACAGCTTTCTTT.

The CDR3 is CASSLGDRANEKLFF. CDR3 sequence (DNA): TGTGCCAGCAGCTTAGGGGACAGAGCTAATGAAAAACTGTTTTTT. This sequence joins TRBV11-2 and TRBJ1-4; TRBD1 matches at 7 bases. This CDR3 has 15 residues. Unmatched junction bases numbered 2, after V lost 1 base and J lost 3 bases. The germline V gene has CDR1 SGHAT and CDR2 FQNNGV.

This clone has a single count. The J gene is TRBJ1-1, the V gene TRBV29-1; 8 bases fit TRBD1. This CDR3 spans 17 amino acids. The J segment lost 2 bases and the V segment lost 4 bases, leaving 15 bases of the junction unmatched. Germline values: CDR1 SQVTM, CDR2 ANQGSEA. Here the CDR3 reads CSVGIPPRQGRNTEAFF. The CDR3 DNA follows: TGCAGCGTTGGGATACCCCCGAGACAGGGGAGAAACACTGAAGCTTTCTTT.

DNA for the CDR3: TGTGCCAGCAGTTTGGGCAGCCTCACCGGGGAGCTGTTTTTT. Its protein product is CASSLGSLTGELFF. The chain links TRBV6-5 to TRBJ2-2; D is ambiguous. V was shortened by 4 bases and J by 4 bases, with 10 bases between the two germline ends. This CDR3 spans 14 amino acids. Germline V CDR1 and CDR2: MNHEY, SVGAGI.